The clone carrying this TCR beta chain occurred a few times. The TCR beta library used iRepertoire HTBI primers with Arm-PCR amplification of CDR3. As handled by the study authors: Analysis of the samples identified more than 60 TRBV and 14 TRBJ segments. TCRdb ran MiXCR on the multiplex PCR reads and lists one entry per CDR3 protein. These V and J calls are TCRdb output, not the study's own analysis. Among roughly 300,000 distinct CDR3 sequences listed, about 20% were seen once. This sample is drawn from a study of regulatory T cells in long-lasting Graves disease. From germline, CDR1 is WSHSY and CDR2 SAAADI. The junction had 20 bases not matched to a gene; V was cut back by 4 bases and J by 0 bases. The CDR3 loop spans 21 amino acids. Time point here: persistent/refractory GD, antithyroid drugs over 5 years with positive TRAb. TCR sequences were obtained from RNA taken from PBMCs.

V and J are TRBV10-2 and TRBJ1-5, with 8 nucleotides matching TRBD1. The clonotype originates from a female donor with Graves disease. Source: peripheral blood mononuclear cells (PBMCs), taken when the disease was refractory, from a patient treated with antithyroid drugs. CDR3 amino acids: CASSVGRWSGGNLDSNQPQHF. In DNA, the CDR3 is TGCGCCAGCAGTGTGGGTAGGTGGTCAGGGGGCAACCTGGATAGCAATCAGCCCCAGCATTTT.